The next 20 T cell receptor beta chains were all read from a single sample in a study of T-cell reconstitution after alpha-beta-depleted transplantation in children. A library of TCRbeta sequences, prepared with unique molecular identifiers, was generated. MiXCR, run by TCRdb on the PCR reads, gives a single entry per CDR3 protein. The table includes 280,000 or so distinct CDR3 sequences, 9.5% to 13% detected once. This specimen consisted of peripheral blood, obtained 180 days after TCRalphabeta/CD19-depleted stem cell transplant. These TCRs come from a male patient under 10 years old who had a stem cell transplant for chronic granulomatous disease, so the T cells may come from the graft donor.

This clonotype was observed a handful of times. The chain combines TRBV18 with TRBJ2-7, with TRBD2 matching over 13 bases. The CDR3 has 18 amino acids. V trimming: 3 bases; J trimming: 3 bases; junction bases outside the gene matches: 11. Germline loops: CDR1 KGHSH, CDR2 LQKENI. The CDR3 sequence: CASSPWTSGSYGDYEQYF. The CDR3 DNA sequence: TGTGCCAGCTCACCCTGGACTAGCGGGAGCTATGGGGACTACGAGCAGTACTTC. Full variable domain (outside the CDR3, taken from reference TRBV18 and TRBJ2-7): NAGVMQNPRHLVRRRGQEARLRCSPMKGHSHVYWYRQLPEEGLKFMVYLQKENIIDESGMPKERFSAEFPKEGPSILRIQQVVRGDSAAYFCASSPWTSGSYGDYEQYFGPGTRLTVT.

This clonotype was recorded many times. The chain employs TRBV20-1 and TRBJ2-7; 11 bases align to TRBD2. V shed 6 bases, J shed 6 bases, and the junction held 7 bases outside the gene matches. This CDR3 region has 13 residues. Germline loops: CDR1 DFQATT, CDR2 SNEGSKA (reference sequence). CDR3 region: CSADTSGSLEQYF. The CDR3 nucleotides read TGCAGTGCGGATACTAGCGGGAGTCTCGAGCAGTACTTC.

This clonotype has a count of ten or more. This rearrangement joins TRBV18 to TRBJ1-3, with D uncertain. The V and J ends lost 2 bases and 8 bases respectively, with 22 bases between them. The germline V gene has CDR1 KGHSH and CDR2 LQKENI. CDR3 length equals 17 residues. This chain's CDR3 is CASSPAQVSGNGHTIYF. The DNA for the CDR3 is TGTGCCAGCTCACCAGCGCAAGTTAGCGGAAATGGTCACACCATATATTTT.

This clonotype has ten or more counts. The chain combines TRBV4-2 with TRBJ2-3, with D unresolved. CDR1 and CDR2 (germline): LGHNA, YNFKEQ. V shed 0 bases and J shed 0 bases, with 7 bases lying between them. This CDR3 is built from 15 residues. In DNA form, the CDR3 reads TGTGCCAGCAGCCAAGATCCCAGGAGCACAGATACGCAGTATTTT. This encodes CASSQDPRSTDTQYF.

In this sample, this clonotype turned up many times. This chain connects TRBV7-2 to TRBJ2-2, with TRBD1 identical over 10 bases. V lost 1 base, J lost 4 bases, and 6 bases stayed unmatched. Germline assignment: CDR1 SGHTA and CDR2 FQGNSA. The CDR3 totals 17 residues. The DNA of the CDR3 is TGTGCCAGCAGCTTAGTATCGGGACAGGGGATCACCGGGGAGCTGTTTTTT. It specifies CASSLVSGQGITGELFF.

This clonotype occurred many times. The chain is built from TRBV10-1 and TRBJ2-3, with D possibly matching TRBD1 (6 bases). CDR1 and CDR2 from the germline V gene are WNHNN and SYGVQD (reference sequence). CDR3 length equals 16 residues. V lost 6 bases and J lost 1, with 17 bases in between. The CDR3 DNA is TGCGCCAGCAGACCCAGGGGCCTAATATGCACAGATACGCAGTATTTT. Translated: CASRPRGLICTDTQYF.

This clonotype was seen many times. DNA of the CDR3: TGTGCCAGCCGGTGGGGATTGGAGACCCAGTACTTC. Amino acid sequence: CASRWGLETQYF. The V and J genes are TRBV12-3 or TRBV12-4 and TRBJ2-5; D unclear. The V and J ends lost 8 bases and 5 bases respectively, with 12 bases between them. The CDR3 is made up of 12 amino acids.

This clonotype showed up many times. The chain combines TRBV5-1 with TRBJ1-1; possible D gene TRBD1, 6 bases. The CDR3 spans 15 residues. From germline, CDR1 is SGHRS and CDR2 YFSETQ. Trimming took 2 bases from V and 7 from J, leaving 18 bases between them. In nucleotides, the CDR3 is TGCGCCAGCAGCTTTTACAGACAGGATGTGGGTGAAGCTTTCTTT. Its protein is CASSFYRQDVGEAFF.

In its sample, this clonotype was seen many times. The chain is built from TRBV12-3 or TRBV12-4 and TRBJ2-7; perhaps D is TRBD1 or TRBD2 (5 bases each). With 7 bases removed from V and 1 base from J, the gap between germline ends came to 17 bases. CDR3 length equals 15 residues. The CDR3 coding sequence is TGTGCCAGCACCGAGAGGGCAGGGAAGTCCTACGAGCAGTACTTC. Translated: CASTERAGKSYEQYF.

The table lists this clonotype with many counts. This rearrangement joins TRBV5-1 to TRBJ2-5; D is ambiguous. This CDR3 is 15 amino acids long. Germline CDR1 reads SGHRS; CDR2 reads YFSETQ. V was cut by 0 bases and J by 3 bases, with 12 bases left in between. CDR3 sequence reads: CASSLVVGIKETQYF. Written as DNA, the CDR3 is TGCGCCAGCAGCTTGGTGGTGGGAATAAAAGAGACCCAGTACTTC.

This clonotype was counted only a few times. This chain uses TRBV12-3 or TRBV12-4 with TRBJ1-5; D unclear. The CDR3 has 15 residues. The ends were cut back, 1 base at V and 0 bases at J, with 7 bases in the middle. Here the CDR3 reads CASSLGEYSNQPQHF. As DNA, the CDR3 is TGTGCCAGCAGTTTAGGAGAATATAGCAATCAGCCCCAGCATTTT.

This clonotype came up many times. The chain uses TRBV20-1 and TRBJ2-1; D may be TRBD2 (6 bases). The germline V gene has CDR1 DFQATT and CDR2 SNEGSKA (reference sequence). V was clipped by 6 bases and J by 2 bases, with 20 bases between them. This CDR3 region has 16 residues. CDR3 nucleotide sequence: TGCAGTGCCCAGACGGGGGTCCTTCCACCCTACAATGAGCAGTTCTTC. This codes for CSAQTGVLPPYNEQFF.

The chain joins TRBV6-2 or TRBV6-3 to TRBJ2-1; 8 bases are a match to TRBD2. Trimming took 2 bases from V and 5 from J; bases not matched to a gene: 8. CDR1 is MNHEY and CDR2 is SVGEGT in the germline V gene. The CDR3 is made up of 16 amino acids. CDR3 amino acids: CASSYVWRGVNNEQFF. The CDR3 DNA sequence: TGTGCCAGCAGTTACGTCTGGCGGGGGGTGAACAATGAGCAGTTCTTC.

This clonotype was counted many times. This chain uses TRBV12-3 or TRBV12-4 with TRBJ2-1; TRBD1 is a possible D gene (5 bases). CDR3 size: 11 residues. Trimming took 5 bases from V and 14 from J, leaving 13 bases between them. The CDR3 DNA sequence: TGTGCCAGCAGTCTCAGGGATTCCGAGTTCTTC. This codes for CASSLRDSEFF.

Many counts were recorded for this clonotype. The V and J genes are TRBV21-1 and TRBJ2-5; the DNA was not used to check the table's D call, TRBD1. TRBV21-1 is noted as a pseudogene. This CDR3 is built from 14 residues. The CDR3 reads CASSRTGGRETQYF. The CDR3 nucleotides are TGTGCCAGCAGTCGGACAGGGGGCAGAGAGACCCAGTACTTC.

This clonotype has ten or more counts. This CDR3 reads CSAHRRRGQFF. CDR3 in DNA: TGCAGTGCTCACAGACGCCGGGGGCAGTTCTTC. This chain connects TRBV20-1 to TRBJ2-1; a weak D match, TRBD2 (5 bases). Trimming took 5 bases from V and 12 from J, leaving 14 bases between them. CDR3 size: 11 residues. Germline-derived CDR1 and CDR2 are DFQATT and SNEGSKA (reference sequence).

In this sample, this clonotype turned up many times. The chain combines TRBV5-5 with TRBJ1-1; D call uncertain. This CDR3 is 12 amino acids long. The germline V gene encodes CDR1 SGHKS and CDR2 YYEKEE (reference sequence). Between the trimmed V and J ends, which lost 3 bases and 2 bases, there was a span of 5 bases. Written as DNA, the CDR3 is TGTGCCAGCAGCTACACCAACACTGAAGCTTTCTTT. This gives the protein CASSYTNTEAFF.

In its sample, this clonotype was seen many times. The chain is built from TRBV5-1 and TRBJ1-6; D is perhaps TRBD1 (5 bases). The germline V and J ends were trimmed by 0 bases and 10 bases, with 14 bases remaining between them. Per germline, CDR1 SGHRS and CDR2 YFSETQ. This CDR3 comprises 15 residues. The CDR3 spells CASSLDTGRWSPLHF. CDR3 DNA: TGCGCCAGCAGCTTGGATACAGGACGATGGTCACCCCTCCACTTT.

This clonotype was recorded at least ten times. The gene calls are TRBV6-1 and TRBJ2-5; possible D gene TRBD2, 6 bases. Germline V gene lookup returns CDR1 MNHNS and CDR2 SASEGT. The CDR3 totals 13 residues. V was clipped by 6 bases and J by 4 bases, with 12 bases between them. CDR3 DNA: TGTGCCAGCAGCACCTGGAGGGGAGAGACCCAGTACTTC. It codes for CASSTWRGETQYF.

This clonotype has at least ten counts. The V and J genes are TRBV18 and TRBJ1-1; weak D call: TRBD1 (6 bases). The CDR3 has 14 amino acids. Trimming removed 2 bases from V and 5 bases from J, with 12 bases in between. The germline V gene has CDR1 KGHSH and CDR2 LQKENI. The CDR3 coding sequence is TGTGCCAGCTCACCAATCAGGGGAGGAACTGAAGCTTTCTTT. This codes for CASSPIRGGTEAFF.